These 27 T cell receptor beta chains share one sample of origin, sequenced in a study of human T cells and chemical hapten exposure. As for time point: pre-sensitization, week 0. Documented treatment: therapeutic diphenylcyclopropenone sensitization with weekly scalp DPC. TCRdb re-called the RACE reads with MiXCR, one entry per CDR3 protein. The repertoire holds around 180,000 distinct CDR3 sequences, with 25% to 35% as singletons. The input for sequencing was whole blood, taken in connection with sensitization to the hapten diphenylcyclopropenone (DPC). Source of these receptors: a woman aged 30 to 39 with alopecia areata. Some clones in this sample may be carry-over from other donors' samples.

In its sample, this clonotype was seen a few times. This chain connects TRBV4-3 to TRBJ2-3; TRBD2 agrees at 8 bases. V lost 0 bases to trimming and J lost 0 bases; unmatched junction nucleotides: 2. The CDR3 is 16 amino acids. The germline gives CDR1 LGHNA, CDR2 YSLEER. As DNA, the CDR3 is TGCGCCAGCAGCCAAGAACTAGCGGCTAGCACAGATACGCAGTATTTT. Translated: CASSQELAASTDTQYF.

The gene calls are TRBV2 and TRBJ1-1; D is uncertain. The length of the CDR3 is 14 residues. Germline values: CDR1 SNHLY, CDR2 FYNNEI. The ends were cut back, 4 bases at V and 2 bases at J, with 11 bases in the middle. CDR3 bases: TGTGCCAGCAGTGTAAGAGGGCCTAACACTGAAGCTTTCTTT. Protein product: CASSVRGPNTEAFF.

This clonotype has only a few counts. V usage is TRBV28 and J usage is TRBJ1-2; a weak D match, TRBD1 (6 bases). The CDR3 is 16 amino acids. CDR1 is MDHEN, CDR2 SYDVKM, per germline. V lost 6 bases and J 8 bases, leaving 25 bases between the germline ends. Written as DNA, the CDR3 is TGTGCCAGCAGCCCCCCATCGGCACAGGGTCGTCGAGGCTACACCTTC. It is translated as CASSPPSAQGRRGYTF.

V usage is TRBV27 and J usage is TRBJ1-4; 12 bases match TRBD1. V trimming: 4 bases; J trimming: 8 bases; junction bases outside the gene matches: 2. The CDR3 sequence is 14 residues long. Looked up from germline, CDR1 is MNHEY and CDR2 is SMNVEV (reference sequence). The CDR3 loop is CASSWGQGAEKLFF. CDR3 DNA sequence: TGTGCCAGCAGTTGGGGACAGGGGGCCGAAAAACTGTTTTTT.

V usage is TRBV7-3 and J usage is TRBJ1-1, with no clear D. Per germline, CDR1 SGHTA and CDR2 FQGTGA. V lost 4 bases and J lost 0, with 12 bases in between. The CDR3 extends over 15 amino acids. For the CDR3, the DNA is TGTGCCAGCAGCTCAAACCCGACCATGAACACTGAAGCTTTCTTT. This gives the protein CASSSNPTMNTEAFF.

The CDR3 region is CSSQGWGPGTHEQFF. The CDR3 DNA sequence: TGCAGCTCCCAGGGATGGGGCCCCGGGACCCATGAGCAGTTCTTC. The chain couples TRBV29-1 to TRBJ2-1; either TRBD1 or TRBD2 may supply D (5 bases each). CDR3 length: 15 amino acids. Germline-derived CDR1 and CDR2 are SQVTM and ANQGSEA. Trimming cost V 8 bases and J 8 bases, with 25 bases left between them.

This clonotype appeared a single time. This rearrangement joins TRBV29-1 to TRBJ2-7; 10 bases are a match to TRBD2. The V gene's germline CDR1 is SQVTM and CDR2 ANQGSEA. Trimming removed 3 bases from V and 3 bases from J; junction bases left unmatched: 5. There are 14 residues in the CDR3. The DNA of the CDR3 is TGCAGCGTTGAGGTAGCGGGAGGTGGCTACGAGCAGTACTTC. This translates into CSVEVAGGGYEQYF.

This clonotype was detected a few times. The chain is built from TRBV18 and TRBJ1-6; D is unresolved. The CDR3 is 14 residues long. V was pared by 3 bases and J by 9 bases, with 12 bases between. Germline lookup yields CDR1 KGHSH and CDR2 LQKENI. The CDR3 sequence is CASSPRRRVSPLHF. The CDR3 DNA follows: TGTGCCAGCTCACCGAGAAGACGGGTTTCACCCCTCCACTTT.

This chain links TRBV28 with TRBJ2-2; D is unclear. V was shortened by 5 bases and J by 5 bases, with 21 bases between the two germline ends. The CDR3 length is 17 residues. The germline V gene encodes CDR1 MDHEN and CDR2 SYDVKM. This CDR3 reads CASSTIAPLSQTGELFF. CDR3 DNA: TGTGCCAGCAGTACGATCGCGCCCCTCTCTCAAACCGGGGAGCTGTTTTTT. The full variable domain, its missing parts supplied by reference TRBV28 and TRBJ2-2, is DVKVTQSSRYLVKRTGEKVFLECVQDMDHENMFWYRQDPGLGLRLIYFSYDVKMKEKGDIPEGYSVSREKKERFSLILESASTNQTSMYLCASSTIAPLSQTGELFFGEGSRLTVL.

The chain's CDR3 is CASSSAGVRSGNTIYF. The CDR3 DNA reads as TGTGCCAGCAGTTCCGCTGGCGTTCGCTCTGGAAACACCATATATTTT. This chain uses TRBV28 with TRBJ1-3; D not resolved. The CDR3 runs to 16 residues. Germline values: CDR1 MDHEN, CDR2 SYDVKM. V was clipped by 4 bases and J by 0 bases, with 13 bases between them.

This clonotype was counted at least ten times. The V call is TRBV28, the J call TRBJ1-2; D is perhaps TRBD1 (6 bases). In germline, CDR1 is MDHEN, CDR2 SYDVKM. The CDR3 has 14 amino acids. The V end lost 4 bases, the J end lost 5 bases, and 14 bases lay between the germline ends. CDR3 sequence (DNA): TGTGCCAGCAGTTCATCCGGGACAAGTTATGGCTACACCTTC. Translating it yields CASSSSGTSYGYTF.

This clonotype appeared once. The chain uses TRBV12-3 or TRBV12-4 and TRBJ2-3, with D tentatively TRBD1 or TRBD2 (5 bases each). The CDR3 runs 14 residues. Trimming took 8 bases from V and 4 from J, leaving 16 bases between them. CDR3 DNA: TGTGCCAGCTGTGGGGCTAGCCCCGCAGATACGCAGTATTTT. This encodes CASCGASPADTQYF.

The V call is TRBV24-1, the J call TRBJ2-1; the match to TRBD1 covers 7 bases. Germline V gives CDR1 KGHDR, CDR2 SFDVKD. With V trimmed by 2 bases and J by 9 bases, 9 bases remained unmatched. The CDR3 has 15 amino acids. This chain's CDR3 is CATSDSNRGRGEQFF. The CDR3 nucleotides read TGTGCCACCAGTGATTCTAACAGGGGACGCGGTGAGCAGTTCTTC.

This clonotype occurred a few times. This chain links TRBV29-1 with TRBJ2-3, with TRBD2 identical over 10 bases. This CDR3 has 14 amino acids. The germline CDR1 and CDR2 sequences are SQVTM and ANQGSEA. The V segment lost 4 bases and the J segment 2 bases; nucleotides outside the gene matches: 3. This chain's CDR3 is CSVGTSGNTDTQYF. The CDR3 DNA is TGCAGCGTTGGGACTAGCGGAAACACAGATACGCAGTATTTT.

CDR3 region: CASSSWGQGASYEQYF. CDR3 bases: TGTGCCAGCAGCTCTTGGGGACAGGGGGCCTCCTACGAGCAGTACTTC. The rearrangement links TRBV7-2 to TRBJ2-7, with 12 positions matching TRBD1. Unmatched junction bases numbered 4, after V lost 4 bases and J lost 0 bases. Germline V gene sequence: CDR1 SGHTA, CDR2 FQGNSA. This CDR3 has 16 residues.

This clonotype was found a few times. The V call is TRBV29-1, the J call TRBJ2-3; no definite D call. V shed 3 bases and J shed 8 bases, with 12 bases lying between them. The CDR3 totals 12 residues. From germline, CDR1 is SQVTM and CDR2 ANQGSEA. The CDR3 sequence is CSVDLPGTTQYF. CDR3 bases: TGCAGCGTTGATTTACCGGGCACTACGCAGTATTTT.

This clonotype was seen a few times. The chain employs TRBV28 and TRBJ1-2; a weak D match, TRBD1 (6 bases). Germline values: CDR1 MDHEN, CDR2 SYDVKM. CDR3 length equals 13 residues. Trimming took 4 bases from V and 4 from J, leaving 10 bases between them. CDR3 nucleotides: TGTGCCAGCAGTTGGGGGCAGGTCTATGGCTACACCTTC. Residues: CASSWGQVYGYTF.

This clonotype was seen more than once but under ten times. The genes are TRBV2 and TRBJ2-2; no clear D. Germline values: CDR1 SNHLY, CDR2 FYNNEI. This CDR3 has 14 amino acids. V lost 5 bases, J lost 4 bases, and 11 bases lay in between. CDR3 sequence: CASSSEFGTGELFF. For the CDR3, the DNA is TGTGCCAGCAGTTCGGAATTTGGCACCGGGGAGCTGTTTTTT. Full variable domain (outside the CDR3, taken from reference TRBV2 and TRBJ2-2): EPEVTQTPSHQVTQMGQEVILRCVPISNHLYFYWYRQILGQKVEFLVSFYNNEISEKSEIFDDQFSVERPDGSNFTLKIRSTKLEDSAMYFCASSSEFGTGELFFGEGSRLTVL.

The table lists this clonotype with a count of one. A much larger clonotype is one base distant, so this may be a read error. The rearrangement links TRBV29-1 to TRBJ2-2; 7 bases align to TRBD1. The CDR3 has 15 amino acids. V lost 1 base, J lost 1 base, and 3 bases stayed unmatched. Germline V gives CDR1 SQVTM, CDR2 ANQGSEA. CDR3 in DNA: TGCAGCGTTGAAGTAGGGGGCCGGAACACCGGGGAGCTGTTTTTT. It codes for CSVEVGGRNTGELFF.

There are a few counts of this clonotype. The chain uses TRBV5-5 and TRBJ1-5; D ambiguous. Trimming took 0 bases from V and 0 from J, leaving 13 bases between them. The germline V gene has CDR1 SGHKS and CDR2 YYEKEE (reference sequence). The CDR3 runs to 17 residues. For the CDR3, the DNA is TGTGCCAGCAGCTTGGAGGTCAGATCGAATAGCAATCAGCCCCAGCATTTT. This encodes CASSLEVRSNSNQPQHF.

This clonotype was detected ten times or more. The chain has TRBV28 and TRBJ1-4; D not certain. The CDR3 runs 12 residues. In germline, CDR1 is MDHEN, CDR2 SYDVKM. V lost 6 bases and J lost 4, with 6 bases in between. The CDR3 loop is CASRTINEKLFF. The CDR3 DNA is TGTGCCAGCAGAACGATTAATGAAAAACTGTTTTTT. Looking up the rest from reference TRBV28 and TRBJ1-4 gives the full variable domain: DVKVTQSSRYLVKRTGEKVFLECVQDMDHENMFWYRQDPGLGLRLIYFSYDVKMKEKGDIPEGYSVSREKKERFSLILESASTNQTSMYLCASRTINEKLFFGSGTQLSVL.

This clonotype was detected only a few times. The chain joins TRBV9 to TRBJ2-2; 9 bases map to TRBD2. This CDR3 spans 15 amino acids. Looked up from germline, CDR1 is SGDLS and CDR2 is YYNGEE. The V segment lost 2 bases and the J segment 5 bases; nucleotides outside the gene matches: 4. The CDR3 protein is CASSVVSGGTGELFF. The CDR3 region has the DNA TGTGCCAGCAGCGTTGTTAGCGGGGGAACCGGGGAGCTGTTTTTT. Full variable domain (missing parts from reference TRBV9 and TRBJ2-2): DSGVTQTPKHLITATGQRVTLRCSPRSGDLSVYWYQQSLDQGLQFLIQYYNGEERAKGNILERFSAQQFPDLHSELNLSSLELGDSALYFCASSVVSGGTGELFFGEGSRLTVL.

This clonotype was seen many times. The gene calls are TRBV19 and TRBJ1-5; D is uncertain. Per germline, CDR1 LNHDA and CDR2 SQIVND (reference sequence). Deletions cut 5 bases from V and 2 bases from J, with 13 bases between. The CDR3 length is 15 residues. The CDR3, as DNA: TGTGCCAGTAGTGAATTGGGGAGCGGCAATCAGCCCCAGCATTTT. Residues: CASSELGSGNQPQHF.

The chain couples TRBV12-3 or TRBV12-4 to TRBJ2-1; 11 positions match TRBD2. CDR3 length: 17 amino acids. Trimming at V came to 2 bases and at J to 5 bases, leaving 8 bases not matched to a gene. CDR3 in DNA: TGTGCCAGCAGTTTAAGTAAAACTAGCGGGAGCGACAATGAGCAGTTCTTC. Its translation is CASSLSKTSGSDNEQFF.

V usage is TRBV28 and J usage is TRBJ2-7; perhaps D is TRBD1 or TRBD2 (5 bases each). This CDR3 contains 13 residues. Per the germline V gene, CDR1 is MDHEN and CDR2 is SYDVKM. The V end lost 8 bases, the J end lost 2 bases, and 13 bases lay between the germline ends. This CDR3 is CASWGGPTYEQYF. The CDR3 DNA reads TGTGCCAGCTGGGGCGGGCCTACCTACGAGCAGTACTTC.

Comment on this clonotype: Lacking the conserved final phenylalanine or tryptophan, this CDR3 likely reflects a read error. The J gene is TRBJ2-3, the V gene TRBV7-2, with D hard to call. Per germline, CDR1 SGHTA and CDR2 FQGNSA. V lost 5 bases and J lost 4, with 10 bases in between. This CDR3 has 13 amino acids. This CDR3 is CASSRFGADTQYS. CDR3 bases: TGTGCCAGCAGCAGGTTTGGAGCAGATACGCAGTATTCT.

This clonotype has more than one count but fewer than ten. This chain connects TRBV29-1 to TRBJ1-3, with 7 bases identical to TRBD1. CDR1 SQVTM and CDR2 ANQGSEA come from the germline V gene. This CDR3 comprises 14 residues. The CDR3 nucleotides read TGCAGTGCGCGTGGGACAGCCTCTGGAAACACCATATATTTT. Translated: CSARGTASGNTIYF.